These 12 T cell receptor beta chains share one sample of origin, sequenced in a study of blood T cell repertoires in COVID-19 (dated by TCRdb to about 2020). Library construction relied on the immunoSEQ multiplex PCR assay. This is the immuneACCESS table as TCRdb keeps it, with only in-frame sequences that have V and J called. A part of the clones is gone; compared with another copy, unresolved V genes explain less than half, and the rest is unexplained. The sample table records hundreds of thousands of clones; roughly nine tenths of these occur just once. The ten largest clonotypes hold over 6% of the sample. Sample: PBMCs or T cells enriched from blood (not recorded which). Receptors were obtained from a woman aged 40 to 50 who had recovered from COVID-19.

The chain recombines TRBV7-6 with TRBJ1-3, with a weak D call TRBD1 (5 bases). CDR1 is SGHVS and CDR2 is FNYEAQ in the germline V gene. V was shortened by 5 bases and J by 2 bases, with 16 bases between the two germline ends. This CDR3 comprises 16 residues. CDR3 nucleotides: TGTGCCAGCAGCCCCAGTCTTGGGGGGACTGGAAACACCATATATTTT. Translated: CASSPSLGGTGNTIYF.

V is TRBV7-8 and J is TRBJ2-7; the D gene is possibly TRBD1 (6 bases). Trimming took off 3 bases at V and 7 bases at J, with 19 bases between the two ends. This CDR3 region has 15 residues. The germline gives CDR1 SGHVS, CDR2 FQNEAQ. The CDR3 region is CASSLNRDIGREQYF. CDR3 coding DNA: TGTGCCAGCAGCTTGAACCGGGACATCGGTAGGGAGCAGTACTTC.

This clone appeared a single time. V usage is TRBV9 and J usage is TRBJ2-1, with D perhaps matching TRBD2 (6 bases). Trimming stripped 0 bases from V and 7 bases from J, with 17 bases between. The CDR3 is 16 amino acids. Per the germline V gene, CDR1 is SGDLS and CDR2 is YYNGEE. CDR3 nucleotides: TGTGCCAGCAGCGTAGGCGGGGCGACTTTGGAGAATGAGCAGTTCTTC. Encoded protein: CASSVGGATLENEQFF.

The CDR3 coding sequence is TGTGCCAGCAGGCAAGGAGGCCAGAACAATGAGCAGTTCTTC. Amino acid sequence: CASRQGGQNNEQFF. The rearrangement links TRBV7-9 to TRBJ2-1, with a weak D call TRBD2 (5 bases). Trimming pared 6 bases from V and 5 bases from J, leaving 14 bases between. The V gene's germline CDR1 is SEHNR and CDR2 FQNEAQ (reference sequence). The CDR3 has 14 amino acids. Full variable domain (rest looked up from reference TRBV7-9 and TRBJ2-1): DTGVSQNPRHKITKRGQNVTFRCDPISEHNRLYWYRQTLGQGPEFLTYFQNEAQLEKSRLLSDRFSAERPKGSFSTLEIQRTEQGDSAMYLCASRQGGQNNEQFFGPGTRLTVL.

This clone occurred a few times. V is TRBV4-1 and J is TRBJ1-3; the D gene is possibly TRBD1 (6 bases). Germline V gene sequence: CDR1 MGHRA, CDR2 YSYEKL. Trimming took 0 bases from V and 1 from J, leaving 13 bases between them. CDR3 length: 17 amino acids. CDR3 residues: CASSQDVRGLSGNTIYF. The DNA of the CDR3 is TGCGCCAGCAGCCAAGATGTCAGGGGATTATCTGGAAACACCATATATTTT.

CDR3 nucleotide sequence: TGTGCCAGCAGCACACAGGGCAAAGAAAAACTGTTTTTT. Translation: CASSTQGKEKLFF. The chain combines TRBV7-2 with TRBJ1-4; possibly TRBD1 for D (6 bases). Germline V gene data show CDR1 as SGHTA and CDR2 as FQGNSA. Trimming removed 5 bases at V and 8 bases at J, with 12 bases between. The CDR3 is made up of 13 amino acids.

V gene TRBV20-1 combines with J gene TRBJ1-1, with D unclear. The germline V gene has CDR1 DFQATT and CDR2 SNEGSKA (reference sequence). The CDR3 contains 14 residues. V dropped 3 bases and J dropped 1 base, with 12 bases sitting between them. CDR3 DNA: TGCAGTGCTAGTAGACACTCTGGGAACACTGAAGCTTTCTTT. It translates to CSASRHSGNTEAFF.

This rearrangement joins TRBV20-1 to TRBJ1-6, with TRBD1 as a possible D gene (5 bases). Looked up from germline, CDR1 is DFQATT and CDR2 is SNEGSKA (reference sequence). This CDR3 region has 14 residues. The V end lost 3 bases, the J end lost 6 bases, and 12 bases lay between the germline ends. The CDR3 spells CSASKGFLNSPLHF. The CDR3 nucleotides read TGCAGTGCTAGTAAGGGGTTCCTTAATTCACCCCTCCACTTT.

This clone was observed a handful of times. The rearrangement uses TRBV6-2 or TRBV6-3 and TRBJ1-5; unclear D gene. The CDR3 runs to 16 residues. V was trimmed by 0 bases and J by 9 bases, leaving 18 bases between them. Per germline, CDR1 MNHEY and CDR2 SVGEGT. This CDR3 is CASSYSQPGSGVPQHF. The CDR3 bases are TGTGCCAGCAGTTACTCGCAGCCGGGAAGCGGGGTGCCCCAGCATTTT.

The rearrangement links TRBV18 to TRBJ2-2, with D possibly matching TRBD1 (5 bases). V was trimmed by 2 bases and J by 2 bases, leaving 9 bases between them. CDR3 length: 15 residues. Germline values: CDR1 KGHSH, CDR2 LQKENI. The CDR3 DNA sequence: TGTGCCAGCTCACCAGACAGCCTTAACACCGGGGAGCTGTTTTTT. This encodes CASSPDSLNTGELFF. Filled out from reference TRBV18 and TRBJ2-2, the complete variable domain reads NAGVMQNPRHLVRRRGQEARLRCSPMKGHSHVYWYRQLPEEGLKFMVYLQKENIIDESGMPKERFSAEFPKEGPSILRIQQVVRGDSAAYFCASSPDSLNTGELFFGEGSRLTVL.

CDR3 sequence (DNA): TGTGCCAGCAGTTACGACCCTCTAGCGGGAGGCTTCACAGATACGCAGTATTTT. Its protein product is CASSYDPLAGGFTDTQYF. This sequence joins TRBV6-2 or TRBV6-3 and TRBJ2-3, with 11 bases fitting TRBD2. The CDR3 has 18 amino acids. V was pared by 2 bases and J by 2 bases, with 9 bases of the junction left unmatched. From germline, CDR1 is MNHEY and CDR2 SVGEGT.

The V call is TRBV18, the J call TRBJ2-3, with 7 bases lining up with TRBD1. V trimming: 3 bases; J trimming: 9 bases; junction bases outside the gene matches: 6. Germline loops: CDR1 KGHSH, CDR2 LQKENI. This CDR3 is 13 amino acids long. The CDR3 nucleotides are TGTGCCAGCTCACCGAGACAGGGAGAAACGCAGTATTTT. Protein sequence: CASSPRQGETQYF.